This TCR beta chain was observed in a study of beta chain features in type 1 diabetes (dated by TCRdb to 2016 to 2019). Some background on the complete study: Mean age, gender distribution, total cell number and subset yield were not different between patients and healthy donors. A total of 107,917,701 sorted cells were examined across all samples, and RNA yield correlated strongly with the number of cells per subset. In the study, TCRB repertoires of sorted circulating CD4+ T cell subsets from recently diagnosed type 1 diabetes patients were compared with those of matched healthy donors. Regulatory and stem cell-like memory subsets were obtained from only 8 patients and about 8 healthy donors, while naive and central memory subsets were obtained from all 30 or so donors. The investigation overall reported the following: Patients with type 1 diabetes made fewer insertions and deleted more nucleotides at VDJ recombination sites, implying thymic rearrangement abnormalities. PCR might favor shorter templates, but patient and control samples were amplified and corrected together, so any skew would affect both groups equally. Naive, central memory and regulatory TCRB repertoires appeared more similar among patients than among healthy donors. A moderate but significant shortening of TCRB CDR3 length was observed in type 1 diabetes patients in all four CD4+ subsets. Because cDNA was sequenced instead of genomic DNA, activated cells with high expression could be over-represented, although the groups did not differ in activation or CD3 levels. Because the HLA sub-analyses included only small numbers of individuals, any influence of HLA type on TCRB rearrangement was left unresolved.

The CDR3 contains 14 residues, cysteine and phenylalanine counted. The DNA shown is the 42-base CDR3, in frame from base 1. CDR1 and CDR2, looked up from the germline V gene, are LGHNA and YSLEER. The trim is 0 bases for V and 4 bases for J, with a gap of 7 bases between the germline ends. This clone was counted only a few times. The target of this receptor is not known. Base qualities are not at hand, and no much larger clone is one base apart. The High Capacity cDNA Reverse Transcription Kit was used to reverse transcribe all of the isolated RNA, meaning that expressed TCRB transcripts were what got sequenced. Deep immunoSEQ sequencing was performed on naive, central memory and regulatory T cell samples, with an average of approximately 4 million total reads per sample. Sorted cells were lysed in RLT buffer and RNA was extracted with DNase-treated RNeasy Micro or Mini kits, depending on cell number. To prevent cross-contamination, each cell subset was processed individually, whereas patient and healthy donor samples were processed jointly. TCRB sequences were amplified from cDNA with the immunoSEQ multiplex PCR, producing 87-bp fragments spanning the CDR3 region. The amplicons were sequenced using the Illumina HiSeq platform. Per the source publication's procedure: PCR bias was computationally corrected using synthetic template baselines, reads within Hamming distance 2 were collapsed, and singletons that could not be merged were discarded. By aligning reads against IMGT, V, D and J genes, CDR3 length, and insertions or deletions at six rearrangement sites were assigned. Within each subset, clonotype counts were normalized to sorted cell number, and only after that were true diversity and Gini coefficients computed with the tcR R package. Repertoire sharing was quantified using the overlap coefficient calculated on TCRB nucleotide sequences. As a proxy for the pre-selection repertoire, out-of-frame TCRB sequences from naive cells were analyzed. TCRdb took this table from immuneACCESS and kept in-frame rearrangements with V and J called. Such tables lack part of the clones; where checked against another copy, unresolved V genes explain under half of the gap, and the rest is unexplained. V, J and clone size derive from that table, while D and trimming were established from the DNA sequence. Counted in this sample were about 930,000 clones; roughly 17% of them appeared once. The ten largest clonotypes hold 0.02% to 0.025% of the sample.

Each donor gave one peripheral blood draw, approximately 120 mL on average, collected into heparinised tubes. A BD FACSAria II and a panel including CD45RO, CCR7, CD25, CD127, CD95 and CD27 were used to sort naive, central memory, regulatory and stem cell-like memory CD4+ T cells. Every sorted population had a purity above 98%. PBMCs were separated immediately by Lymphoprep density gradient centrifugation and were stained directly, without being cultured. To minimize batch effects, samples were stained and sorted in pairs, one healthy donor with one patient per experiment. The sequence joins TRBV4-3 to TRBJ2-1; the D gene assignment is ambiguous. The clonotype was recovered from a young woman in good health. The sample comprised naive CD4+ T cells from blood. According to the study, the label for this sample's cell subset or site signals: true naive CD4+ T cells. CDR3 protein: CASSQEAGYNEQFF. The DNA sequence is as follows: TGCGCCAGCAGCCAAGAGGCCGGGTACAATGAGCAGTTCTTC.